These T cell receptor beta chains were read from a single sample in a study of naive and memory T cell subsets. TCRdb called the UMI-ligation and nested PCR reads again in MiXCR, with one record for every CDR3 protein. The top ten hold 1.2% of the sample, which has 80,000 to 95,000 distinct CDR3 sequences, approximately 9.2% seen once. The sequenced sample was naive CD8+ T cells from blood. These receptors were obtained from a human donor in good health. Each CDR3 is given with its conserved first and last residue. A D gene is named only where the DNA matches it firmly. The size field is filled for only some rows; it gives once, few, many or a size class.

TRBD2,15,many,TRBJ2-1,TRBV6-1,TGTGCCAGCAGTGACTCTAGCGGGAGAGTCAATGAGCAGTTCTTC,CASSDSSGRVNEQFF
TRBD1,12,few,TRBJ1-2,TRBV2,TGTGCCACACAGGGGGCTGAATATGGCTACACCTTC,CATQGAEYGYTF
-,15,few,TRBJ1-5,TRBV5-5,TGTGCCAGCAGCTTGGGGGTTAATAGCAATCAGCCCCAGCATTTT,CASSLGVNSNQPQHF
-,16,few,TRBJ2-2,TRBV5-6,TGTGCCAGCAGCTTGGTTGACACGGGATTGGGCGGGGAGCTGTTTTTT,CASSLVDTGLGGELFF
TRBD1,16,-,TRBJ2-3,TRBV11-2,TGTGCCAGCAGCTTAGATGCAGGGGGTGCGTCTGATACGCAGTATTTT,CASSLDAGGASDTQYF
TRBD2,16,many,TRBJ2-3,TRBV13,TGTGCCAGCAGCTTAACGACTAGCGGGAGGGCGGATACGCAGTATTTT,CASSLTTSGRADTQYF
-,14,few,TRBJ1-1,TRBV29-1,TGCAGCGTTGGGTCCAGGACCATGAACACTGAAGCTTTCTTT,CSVGSRTMNTEAFF
-,15,many,TRBJ2-3,TRBV7-6,TGTGCCAGCAGCTTAGCTAGGACTAGCACAGATACGCAGTATTTT,CASSLARTSTDTQYF
-,14,few,TRBJ1-5,TRBV7-2,TGTGCCAGCAGCTTAGACATCCGCAATCAGCCCCAGCATTTT,CASSLDIRNQPQHF
-,13,few,TRBJ1-5,TRBV28,TGTGCCAGCGATTGGGTCATTAATCAGCCCCAGCATTTT,CASDWVINQPQHF
-,13,few,TRBJ2-1,TRBV7-9,TGTGCCAGCAGCTCCCCCGGTGTGTCTGAGCAGTTCTTC,CASSSPGVSEQFF
-,12,many,TRBJ2-7,TRBV5-1,TGCGCCAGCAGCTTGGCGGGGGCCGAGCAGTACTTC,CASSLAGAEQYF